A single sample gave rise to the 7 T cell receptor beta chains below, sequenced in a study of T cells after yellow fever vaccination. TCRdb re-called the 5' RACE reads through MiXCR, storing one row per CDR3 protein. The sample lists approximately 350,000 distinct CDR3 sequences; around a tenth were seen once. The sequencing used PBMCs, collected on the day of the first yellow fever vaccination. The receptors derive from a man between 18 and 35 years old who received the YFV17D yellow fever vaccine.

Only a few counts were recorded for this clonotype. The chain couples TRBV6-5 to TRBJ1-2; 10 nucleotides match TRBD1. The germline V gene encodes CDR1 MNHEY and CDR2 SVGAGI. The junction had 11 bases not matched to a gene; V was cut back by 2 bases and J by 5 bases. The CDR3 is 17 residues long. The CDR3 DNA is TGTGCCAGCAGTTACGGGACAGGGGATGAAGTAGGGTATGGCTACACCTTC. It codes for CASSYGTGDEVGYGYTF.

This clonotype was seen more than once but under ten times. The gene calls are TRBV5-5 and TRBJ2-1; 8 bases match TRBD1. V was clipped by 4 bases and J by 8 bases; unmatched bases: 8. There are 14 residues in the CDR3. Germline CDR1 SGHKS, CDR2 YYEKEE (reference sequence). DNA of the CDR3: TGTGCCAGCAGCCCGGGACAGGTAGGCGATGAGCAGTTCTTC. Translated, it gives CASSPGQVGDEQFF.

About this clonotype: This clone may be a read error of a much larger clone one base away. This sequence joins TRBV7-2 and TRBJ1-1, with 8 bases identical to TRBD1. The germline V gene encodes CDR1 SGHTA and CDR2 FQGNSA. The CDR3 runs to 14 residues. Here the CDR3 reads CASSAHRGNTEVFF. For the CDR3, the DNA is TGTGCCAGCAGCGCCCACAGGGGGAACACTGAAGTTTTCTTT.

This clonotype was seen more than once but under ten times. The chain couples TRBV9 to TRBJ2-3, with D uncertain. The CDR3 runs 13 residues. V was trimmed by 4 bases and J by 1 base, leaving 7 bases between them. Germline V gene lookup returns CDR1 SGDLS and CDR2 YYNGEE. This chain's CDR3 is CASSNGRTDTQYF. CDR3 DNA: TGTGCCAGCAGCAACGGGCGCACAGATACGCAGTATTTT.

This sequence joins TRBV25-1 and TRBJ2-2, with a weak D call TRBD2 (5 bases). This CDR3 is 13 amino acids long. CDR1 and CDR2 (germline): MGHDK, SYGVNS. Trimming cost V 8 bases and J 6 bases, with 13 bases left between them. DNA of the CDR3: TGTGCCAGCTCTGATAGCGTACCCGGGGAGCTGTTTTTT. This encodes CASSDSVPGELFF.

A few counts support this clonotype. The rearrangement uses TRBV6-2 or TRBV6-3 and TRBJ2-7, with D unclear. Trimming took 0 bases from V and 2 from J, leaving 11 bases between them. Per germline, CDR1 MNHEY and CDR2 SVGEGT. There are 15 residues in the CDR3. The CDR3 reads CASSYSPRSTYEQYF. DNA of the CDR3: TGTGCCAGCAGTTACTCTCCCCGAAGTACCTACGAGCAGTACTTC.

The chain joins TRBV24-1 to TRBJ2-7, with a possible D match to TRBD2 (6 bases). V was trimmed by 0 bases and J by 3 bases, leaving 11 bases between them. CDR1 and CDR2 from the germline V gene are KGHDR and SFDVKD. This CDR3 contains 15 residues. CDR3 residues: CATSDLGGVHYEQYV. In DNA, the CDR3 is TGTGCCACCAGTGATTTGGGCGGGGTTCACTACGAGCAGTACGTC.